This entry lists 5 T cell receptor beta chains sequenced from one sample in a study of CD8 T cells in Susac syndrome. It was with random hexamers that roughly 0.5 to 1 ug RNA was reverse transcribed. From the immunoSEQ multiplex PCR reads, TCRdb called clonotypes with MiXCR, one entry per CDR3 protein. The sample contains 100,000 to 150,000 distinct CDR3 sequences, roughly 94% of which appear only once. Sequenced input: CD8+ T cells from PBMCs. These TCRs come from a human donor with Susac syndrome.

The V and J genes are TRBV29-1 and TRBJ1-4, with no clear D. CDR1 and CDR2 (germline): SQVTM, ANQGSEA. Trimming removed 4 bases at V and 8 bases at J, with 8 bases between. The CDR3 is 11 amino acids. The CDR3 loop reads CSVVGKEKLFF. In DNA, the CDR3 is TGCAGCGTTGTAGGGAAAGAAAAACTGTTTTTT. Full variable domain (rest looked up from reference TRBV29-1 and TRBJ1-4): SAVISQKPSRDICQRGTSLTIQCQVDSQVTMMFWYRQQPGQSLTLIATANQGSEATYESGFVIDKFPISRPNLTFSTLTVSNMSPEDSSIYLCSVVGKEKLFFGSGTQLSVL.

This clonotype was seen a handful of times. This CDR3 reads CASSPDTSSYEQYF. The CDR3 DNA reads as TGTGCCAGCAGTCCCGACACGTCTTCCTACGAGCAGTACTTC. The rearrangement uses TRBV12-3 or TRBV12-4 and TRBJ2-7, with D hard to call. This CDR3 has 14 amino acids. V lost 5 bases, J lost 1 base, and 12 bases lay in between.

CDR3 sequence: CASSLLAGGTNEQFF. CDR3 coding DNA: TGTGCCAGCAGCTTACTAGCGGGGGGTACCAATGAGCAGTTCTTC. This sequence joins TRBV11-2 and TRBJ2-1, with 11 positions matching TRBD2. This CDR3 contains 15 residues. The germline CDR1 and CDR2 sequences are SGHAT and FQNNGV. After removal of 2 bases from V and 6 bases from J, the junction contained 3 bases not matched to a gene. The whole variable domain, remainder taken from reference TRBV11-2 and TRBJ2-1, is EAGVAQSPRYKIIEKRQSVAFWCNPISGHATLYWYQQILGQGPKLLIQFQNNGVVDDSQLPKDRFSAERLKGVDSTLKIQPAKLEDSAVYLCASSLLAGGTNEQFFGPGTRLTVL.

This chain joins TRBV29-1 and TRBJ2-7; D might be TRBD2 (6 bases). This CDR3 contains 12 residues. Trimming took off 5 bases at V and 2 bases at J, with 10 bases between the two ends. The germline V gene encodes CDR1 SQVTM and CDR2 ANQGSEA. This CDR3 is CSVWEAAYEQYF. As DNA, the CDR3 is TGCAGCGTTTGGGAGGCAGCCTACGAGCAGTACTTC.

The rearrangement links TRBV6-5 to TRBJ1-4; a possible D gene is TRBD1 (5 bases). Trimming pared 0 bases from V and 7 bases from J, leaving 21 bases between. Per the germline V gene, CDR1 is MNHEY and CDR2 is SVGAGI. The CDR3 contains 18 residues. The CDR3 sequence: CASSYSGGVGAPVEKLFF. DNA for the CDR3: TGTGCCAGCAGTTACTCCGGGGGTGTTGGGGCGCCGGTTGAAAAACTGTTTTTT.